Listed below are T cell receptor beta chains from one sample, sequenced in a study of CD8 T cells in Susac syndrome. TCRdb reprocessed the immunoSEQ multiplex PCR reads via MiXCR and lists one record per CDR3 protein. This table has about 190,000 distinct CDR3 sequences, roughly 94% appearing once. Sequencing was performed on CD4+ T cells from PBMCs. The receptors come from a human donor in good health. Each CDR3 is given with its conserved first and last residue. D genes are given only for firm matches.

cdr3_aa: CASSLAMGTGELFF; cdr3_nt: TGTGCCAGCAGCCTAGCGATGGGCACCGGGGAGCTGTTTTTT; v_call: TRBV7-3; j_call: TRBJ2-2; d_call: .
cdr3_aa: CASSLTGQIPHGYTF; cdr3_nt: TGTGCCAGCAGTTTGACTGGCCAAATACCGCATGGCTACACCTTC; v_call: TRBV12-3/TRBV12-4; j_call: TRBJ1-2; d_call: .
cdr3_aa: CASSLTRVRPETQYF; cdr3_nt: TGTGCCAGCAGCCTGACTAGAGTTCGTCCAGAGACCCAGTACTTC; v_call: TRBV3-1; j_call: TRBJ2-5; d_call: .
cdr3_aa: CASSPIDSTDTQYF; cdr3_nt: TGTGCCAGCAGCCCCATTGATAGCACAGATACGCAGTATTTT; v_call: TRBV3-1; j_call: TRBJ2-3; d_call: .
cdr3_aa: CASGSDREREQYF; cdr3_nt: TGTGCCAGCGGGTCGGACAGGGAACGCGAGCAGTACTTC; v_call: TRBV6-1; j_call: TRBJ2-7; d_call: TRBD1
cdr3_aa: CASSGTGGVDGYTF; cdr3_nt: TGTGCCAGCAGCGGGACAGGGGGCGTGGATGGCTACACCTTC; v_call: TRBV7-2; j_call: TRBJ1-2; d_call: TRBD1
cdr3_aa: CSASGRMYEQYF; cdr3_nt: TGCAGTGCTAGTGGCCGTATGTACGAGCAGTACTTC; v_call: TRBV20-1; j_call: TRBJ2-7; d_call: .
cdr3_aa: CASNGATGTWGEQYF; cdr3_nt: TGTGCCAGCAATGGGGCGACAGGGACGTGGGGCGAGCAGTACTTC; v_call: TRBV7-2; j_call: TRBJ2-7; d_call: TRBD1
cdr3_aa: CASSLESRRGDTQYF; cdr3_nt: TGTGCCAGCAGCTTAGAGAGCCGGCGGGGAGATACGCAGTATTTT; v_call: TRBV7-2; j_call: TRBJ2-3; d_call: .
cdr3_aa: CASSVDRVSPLHF; cdr3_nt: TGTGCCAGCAGCGTTGACAGGGTCTCACCCCTCCACTTT; v_call: TRBV5-6; j_call: TRBJ1-6; d_call: TRBD1
cdr3_aa: CASSRPGPPGTQYF; cdr3_nt: TGTGCCAGCAGTCGACCGGGCCCACCGGGTACGCAGTATTTT; v_call: TRBV25-1; j_call: TRBJ2-3; d_call: .
cdr3_aa: CSAPGLDQPQHF; cdr3_nt: TGCAGTGCTCCAGGGCTCGATCAGCCCCAGCATTTT; v_call: TRBV20-1; j_call: TRBJ1-5; d_call: .
cdr3_aa: CATGQGKQPQHF; cdr3_nt: TGTGCCACAGGACAGGGGAAACAGCCCCAGCATTTT; v_call: TRBV15; j_call: TRBJ1-5; d_call: TRBD1
cdr3_aa: CSAEDRGGTDTQYF; cdr3_nt: TGCAGTGCAGAGGACAGGGGTGGCACAGATACGCAGTATTTT; v_call: TRBV20-1; j_call: TRBJ2-3; d_call: TRBD1
cdr3_aa: CASSQEWRVTSEQFF; cdr3_nt: TGTGCCAGCAGCCAAGAATGGCGTGTCACCTCTGAGCAGTTCTTC; v_call: TRBV3-1; j_call: TRBJ2-1; d_call: .